These 4 T cell receptor beta chains share one sample of origin, sequenced in a study of read filtering for tumor transcriptome and immune sequencing. The library was built from around 400 ng RNA with molecular barcoded adaptors for alpha/delta and beta/gamma chains. Via MiXCR, TCRdb re-called the reads, giving one row per CDR3 protein. This sample has about 46,000 distinct CDR3 sequences, with roughly a fifth found just once. The sequenced sample was a population of CD138-negative cells sorted from bone marrow. Source of these receptors: a donor at least 40 years old with multiple myeloma.

The genes are TRBV29-1 and TRBJ2-1; a possible D gene is TRBD1 (5 bases). The V gene lost 5 bases and the J gene lost 15 bases, with 20 bases spanning the gap. This CDR3 is 12 amino acids long. Germline lookup yields CDR1 SQVTM and CDR2 ANQGSEA. The CDR3 loop is CSVFAAQGDRFF. CDR3 in DNA: TGCAGCGTTTTCGCTGCTCAGGGCGACCGGTTCTTC.

The genes are TRBV3-1 and TRBJ2-3; no definite D call. V lost 6 bases to trimming and J lost 0 bases, with 16 bases between them. The CDR3 runs 16 residues. Germline V gives CDR1 LGHDT, CDR2 YNNKEL (reference sequence). The CDR3 is CASSLRSIGSTDTQYF. The CDR3 DNA reads as TGTGCCAGCAGTCTCAGGTCTATCGGGAGCACAGATACGCAGTATTTT.

There are many counts of this clonotype. This chain uses TRBV20-1 with TRBJ2-2, with D possibly TRBD2 on 5 matching bases. V lost 0 bases and J lost 1, with 15 bases in between. This CDR3 has 17 amino acids. The germline gives CDR1 DFQATT, CDR2 SNEGSKA (reference sequence). CDR3 in amino acids: CSARDSSAGVNTGELFF. CDR3 sequence (DNA): TGCAGTGCTAGAGATAGTTCTGCCGGGGTGAACACCGGGGAGCTGTTTTTT.

The chain employs TRBV20-1 and TRBJ2-7; possibly TRBD2 for D (6 bases). The CDR3 totals 13 residues. The germline CDR1 and CDR2 sequences are DFQATT and SNEGSKA (reference sequence). The V end was cut by 3 bases, the J end by 1 base, with 10 bases between. The CDR3 loop is CSASGSLSYEQYF. The CDR3 DNA reads as TGCAGTGCTAGCGGGAGCTTGTCCTACGAGCAGTACTTC.